The 23 T cell receptor beta chains reported below all come from one sample, sequenced in a study of CD8+CD57+ T cells in acquired aplastic anemia. Selection for sequencing was limited to patients who had shown CD8+CD57+ cell expansion by flow cytometry. The template used for profiling TCR beta VDJ and CDR3 was genomic DNA. TCRdb reprocessed the reads via MiXCR and lists one record per CDR3 protein. The table has 200,000 to 250,000 distinct CDR3 sequences, approximately 50% seen once. Sequencing was performed on sorted CD4+, CD8+, or CD8+CD57+ T cells (not recorded which) from PBMCs. These receptor sequences come from a human donor with aplastic anemia.

The V gene is TRBV7-8, the J gene TRBJ1-2, with D perhaps TRBD1 (6 bases). This CDR3 contains 14 residues. V was pared by 9 bases and J by 14 bases, with 28 bases between. Germline CDR1 and CDR2: SGHVS and FQNEAQ. The CDR3 sequence: CASSIGAGASGRTF. Written as DNA, the CDR3 is TGTGCCAGTAGTATCGGAGCAGGGGCCTCCGGTCGGACCTTC.

This clonotype came up many times. V and J are TRBV7-9 and TRBJ2-3; TRBD1 matches at 7 bases. The V segment lost 5 bases and the J segment 6 bases; nucleotides outside the gene matches: 2. CDR3 length: 12 residues. CDR1 is SEHNR, CDR2 FQNEAQ, per germline (reference sequence). The CDR3 nucleotides are TGTGCCAGCAGCCCACAGGGGGATACGCAGTATTTT. Amino acid sequence: CASSPQGDTQYF.

Comment on this clonotype: A junction end diverges from the germline sequence, so it may reflect a read error. The chain employs TRBV10-3 and TRBJ1-5; D perhaps matches TRBD1 (6 bases). CDR1 and CDR2 (germline): ENHRY, SYGVKD. The CDR3 totals 11 residues. CDR3 protein: CAISDGQRAFF. CDR3 DNA sequence: TGTGCCATCAGTGATGGACAGCGGGCATTCTTT.

V and J are TRBV9 and TRBJ2-2; maybe TRBD2 (5 bases). Germline V gene lookup returns CDR1 SGDLS and CDR2 YYNGEE. This CDR3 is 16 amino acids long. The V end lost 0 bases, the J end lost 2 bases, and 11 bases lay between the germline ends. CDR3 region: CASSVGIRTNTGELFF. The CDR3 bases are TGTGCCAGCAGCGTAGGGATCAGGACTAACACCGGGGAGCTGTTTTTT.

There are a few counts of this clonotype. The chain recombines TRBV30 with TRBJ2-7; the D call may be TRBD1 or TRBD2 (5 bases each). Trimming cost V 4 bases and J 3 bases, with 13 bases left between them. Germline V lookup: CDR1 GTSNPN, CDR2 SVGIG (reference sequence). The CDR3 loop spans 13 amino acids. The CDR3 loop reads CAWTGPSNYEQYF. In DNA form, the CDR3 reads TGTGCCTGGACGGGACCGTCAAACTACGAGCAGTACTTC. Based on the CDR3 plus reference TRBV30 and TRBJ2-7, the full variable domain is SQTIHQWPATLVQPVGSPLSLECTVEGTSNPNLYWYRQAAGRGLQLLFYSVGIGQISSEVPQNLSASRPQDRQFILSSKKLLLSDSGFYLCAWTGPSNYEQYFGPGTRLTVT.

This clonotype has a single count. The V gene is TRBV25-1, the J gene TRBJ1-6; 8 bases agree with TRBD1. The CDR3 consists of 14 residues. The germline gives CDR1 MGHDK, CDR2 SYGVNS. The V and J ends lost 7 bases and 6 bases, in that order; junction bases with no gene match: 5. CDR3 protein: CASKQGAVNSPLHF. The CDR3 nucleotides read TGTGCCAGCAAGCAGGGGGCGGTTAATTCACCCCTCCACTTT.

This clonotype was seen repeatedly, ten times or more. The rearrangement uses TRBV4-2 and TRBJ1-6; tentative D call: TRBD1 (6 bases). CDR1 LGHNA and CDR2 YNFKEQ come from the germline V gene. The CDR3 has 16 residues. Between the trimmed V and J ends, which lost 1 base and 6 bases, there was a span of 13 bases. The CDR3: CASSQAGTSFNSPLHF. The CDR3 bases are TGTGCCAGCAGCCAAGCGGGGACAAGTTTTAATTCACCCCTCCACTTT.

This chain links TRBV25-1 with TRBJ2-1; D possibly corresponds to TRBD1 (5 bases). Trimming took 6 bases from V and 10 from J, leaving 10 bases between them. The CDR3 has 11 amino acids. In germline, CDR1 is MGHDK, CDR2 SYGVNS. CDR3 loop: CASSRDSEQFF. CDR3 in DNA: TGTGCCAGCAGCAGAGACAGCGAGCAGTTCTTC. Filled out from reference TRBV25-1 and TRBJ2-1, the complete variable domain reads EADIYQTPRYLVIGTGKKITLECSQTMGHDKMYWYQQDPGMELHLIHYSYGVNSTEKGDLSSESTVSRIRTEHFPLTLESARPSHTSQYLCASSRDSEQFFGPGTRLTVL.

Comment on this clonotype: This may arise from a read error, as a much more abundant clone is one base away. The gene calls are TRBV5-1 and TRBJ2-3, with TRBD2 as a possible D gene (6 bases). Germline V gene lookup returns CDR1 SGHRS and CDR2 YFSETQ. The CDR3 has 16 amino acids. The chain's CDR3 is CASSWGGKDSTGTQYF. The CDR3 DNA is TGCGCCAGCAGCTGGGGAGGAAAAGACAGCACAGGTACGCAGTATTTT.

The rearrangement uses TRBV29-1 and TRBJ1-1; D is unclear. Germline values: CDR1 SQVTM, CDR2 ANQGSEA. V was pared by 4 bases and J by 1 base, with 7 bases between. The CDR3 loop spans 12 amino acids. The DNA for the CDR3 is TGCAGCGTTGGGCGGGAGAACACTGAAGCTTTCTTT. Translated, it gives CSVGRENTEAFF.

This clonotype was counted a few times. The V gene is TRBV27, the J gene TRBJ2-1, with D uncertain. The CDR3 covers 15 residues. V dropped 1 base and J dropped 1 base, with 8 bases sitting between them. Germline values: CDR1 MNHEY, CDR2 SMNVEV (reference sequence). The CDR3 protein is CASSLYYRSYNEQFF. CDR3 coding DNA: TGTGCCAGCAGTTTATACTACCGATCCTACAATGAGCAGTTCTTC.

This clonotype appeared many times. The V gene is TRBV11-2, the J gene TRBJ2-3; possibly TRBD2 for D (5 bases). The V end lost 7 bases, the J end lost 8 bases, and 16 bases lay between the germline ends. This CDR3 is built from 13 residues. Germline CDR1 SGHAT, CDR2 FQNNGV. For the CDR3, the DNA is TGTGCCAGCATCCTAGGAGGAGGAGGTACGCAGTATTTT. Its translation: CASILGGGGTQYF.

V usage is TRBV20-1 and J usage is TRBJ1-2, with unresolved D. The CDR3 loop spans 11 amino acids. The V and J ends lost 1 base and 8 bases respectively, with 8 bases between them. CDR1 is DFQATT, CDR2 SNEGSKA, per germline (reference sequence). The CDR3 region is CSARGPRGYTF. For the CDR3, the DNA is TGCAGTGCTAGAGGCCCCCGGGGCTACACCTTC.

This clonotype came up many times. The CDR3 spells CASRLLAGDEQYF. In DNA, the CDR3 is TGTGCCAGCAGATTGCTAGCCGGCGACGAGCAGTACTTC. The rearrangement joins TRBV2 to TRBJ2-7; TRBD2 is a possible D gene (5 bases). CDR3 length equals 13 residues. Germline lookup yields CDR1 SNHLY and CDR2 FYNNEI. The V end lost 6 bases, the J end lost 5 bases, and 14 bases lay between the germline ends.

There are many counts of this clonotype. The chain carries TRBV7-9 and TRBJ2-7; no clear D gene. Trimming took 5 bases from V and 3 from J, leaving 8 bases between them. The CDR3 has 12 residues. CDR1 and CDR2 (germline): SEHNR, FQNEAQ (reference sequence). The CDR3 reads CASSPNFYEQYF. Here the CDR3 DNA reads TGTGCCAGCAGCCCTAATTTCTACGAGCAGTACTTC.

This clonotype was recorded at least ten times. The rearrangement joins TRBV14 to TRBJ2-3, with 11 nucleotides matching TRBD1. V lost 4 bases, J lost 2 bases, and 8 bases stayed unmatched. CDR1 SGHDN and CDR2 FVKESK come from the germline V gene. The CDR3 is made up of 17 amino acids. CDR3 nucleotides: TGTGCCAGCAGCCGAACGGACAGGGGGCGGTACACAGATACGCAGTATTTT. Translated: CASSRTDRGRYTDTQYF.

The chain recombines TRBV11-2 with TRBJ2-7; D unclear. CDR3 length equals 13 residues. Trimming took off 1 base at V and 7 bases at J, with 11 bases between the two ends. Germline V CDR1 and CDR2: SGHAT, FQNNGV. CDR3 nucleotides: TGTGCCAGCAGCTTAGGTTCCGGAGCGGAGCAGTACTTC. Its translation is CASSLGSGAEQYF. The variable domain in full, with the rest retrieved from reference TRBV11-2 and TRBJ2-7, is EAGVAQSPRYKIIEKRQSVAFWCNPISGHATLYWYQQILGQGPKLLIQFQNNGVVDDSQLPKDRFSAERLKGVDSTLKIQPAKLEDSAVYLCASSLGSGAEQYFGPGTRLTVT.

This clonotype was seen repeatedly, ten times or more. The genes are TRBV15 and TRBJ2-7, with 10 bases that match TRBD1. CDR1 LNHNV and CDR2 YYDKDF come from the germline V gene (reference sequence). The CDR3 is 14 residues long. The J segment lost 2 bases and the V segment lost 7 bases, leaving 5 bases of the junction unmatched. CDR3 DNA: TGTGCCACCACTTATGGGACAGGGGCCTACGAGCAGTACTTC. Protein sequence: CATTYGTGAYEQYF.

There are many counts of this clonotype. This sequence joins TRBV4-3 and TRBJ1-6, with D perhaps TRBD1 (6 bases). The CDR3 sequence is 14 residues long. V was trimmed by 0 bases and J by 7 bases, leaving 7 bases between them. Germline CDR1 and CDR2: LGHNA and YSLEER. As DNA, the CDR3 is TGCGCCAGCAGCCAAGATACAGGGAATTCACCCCTCCACTTT. Protein: CASSQDTGNSPLHF.

This chain uses TRBV20-1 with TRBJ1-2; the D gene is possibly TRBD1 (5 bases). CDR3 length: 16 amino acids. V lost 5 bases and J lost 2, with 21 bases in between. Germline V lookup: CDR1 DFQATT, CDR2 SNEGSKA (reference sequence). CDR3 nucleotides: TGCAGTGCTGGAGCTGGGGGGGACGGGAAGAACTATGGCTACACCTTC. It translates to CSAGAGGDGKNYGYTF.

J is TRBJ2-7 and V is TRBV7-8; no firm D call. The CDR3 totals 13 residues. Germline V gene lookup returns CDR1 SGHVS and CDR2 FQNEAQ. Trimming shortened V by 8 bases and J by 0 bases, and 11 bases separated the two germline ends. CDR3 sequence (DNA): TGTGCCAGCCGGCAGTCGAGCTCCTACGAGCAGTACTTC. Residues: CASRQSSSYEQYF.

V gene TRBV27 combines with J gene TRBJ1-5; possible D gene TRBD1, 5 bases. The length of the CDR3 is 14 residues. Germline V gene data show CDR1 as MNHEY and CDR2 as SMNVEV (reference sequence). V lost 5 bases and J 7 bases, leaving 15 bases between the germline ends. Here the CDR3 reads CASSLGTAHQPQHF. The CDR3 bases are TGTGCCAGCAGTCTCGGGACGGCACACCAGCCCCAGCATTTT.

There are many counts of this clonotype. V and J are TRBV29-1 and TRBJ2-7, with TRBD1 matching 7 bases. CDR1 SQVTM and CDR2 ANQGSEA come from the germline V gene. Trimming took 3 bases from V and 0 from J; bases not matched to a gene: 11. CDR3 length equals 16 residues. The CDR3 region is CSVDGYRGKNSYEQYF. Written as DNA, the CDR3 is TGCAGCGTTGATGGTTACAGGGGCAAAAACTCCTACGAGCAGTACTTC.